The next 7 T cell receptor beta chains were all read from a single sample in a study of CD8 T cells in ankylosing spondylitis. Study-level points and caveats: Characteristic, it appeared, of ankylosing spondylitis blood was a TCR beta motif of roughly eight highly homologous variants.

No cognate antigen is known for these TCRs. Using its own MiXCR run on the 5' RACE reads, TCRdb lists one record per CDR3 protein. This table has about 400,000 distinct CDR3 sequences, around 20% appearing once. Source material: blood, either unsorted or a sorted T cell fraction (not recorded which). The receptors were gathered from a male donor with ankylosing spondylitis.

This clonotype showed up just a few times. The chain joins TRBV28 to TRBJ2-1; 13 bases are a match to TRBD2. Trimming cost V 3 bases and J 8 bases; bases outside gene matches: 7. CDR1 is MDHEN, CDR2 SYDVKM, per germline. This CDR3 region has 16 residues. This chain's CDR3 is CASSFFTSGRVDEQFF. DNA for the CDR3: TGTGCCAGCAGTTTTTTCACTAGCGGGAGGGTAGATGAGCAGTTCTTC. The whole variable domain, remainder taken from reference TRBV28 and TRBJ2-1, is DVKVTQSSRYLVKRTGEKVFLECVQDMDHENMFWYRQDPGLGLRLIYFSYDVKMKEKGDIPEGYSVSREKKERFSLILESASTNQTSMYLCASSFFTSGRVDEQFFGPGTRLTVL.

This sequence joins TRBV4-2 and TRBJ2-2; D gene uncertain. Germline-derived CDR1 and CDR2 are LGHNA and YNFKEQ. V lost 0 bases, J lost 5 bases, and 10 bases lay in between. This CDR3 has 15 residues. CDR3 amino acids: CASSQDGRVTGELFF. The CDR3 bases are TGTGCCAGCAGCCAAGACGGTCGGGTTACCGGGGAGCTGTTTTTT.

This clonotype occurred a few times. This sequence joins TRBV12-3 or TRBV12-4 and TRBJ2-1, with TRBD1 matching over 10 bases. V gave up 6 bases and J gave up 6 bases; unmatched junction bases: 5. This CDR3 has 14 residues. The CDR3 loop is CASRPGQGGNEQFF. CDR3 in DNA: TGTGCCAGCAGGCCTGGACAGGGGGGCAATGAGCAGTTCTTC.

The J gene is TRBJ2-7, the V gene TRBV10-3, with 11 positions matching TRBD2. In germline, CDR1 is ENHRY, CDR2 SYGVKD. The J segment lost 3 bases and the V segment lost 6 bases, leaving 1 base of the junction unmatched. The CDR3 has 13 residues. The CDR3 loop is CAIRTSGIYEQYF. The CDR3 nucleotides are TGTGCCATCAGGACTAGCGGGATCTACGAGCAGTACTTC.

The genes are TRBV7-9 and TRBJ2-2, with D perhaps assigned TRBD1 or TRBD2 (6 bases each). In germline, CDR1 is SEHNR, CDR2 FQNEAQ (reference sequence). The ends were cut back, 5 bases at V and 5 bases at J, with 18 bases in the middle. This CDR3 has 16 amino acids. CDR3 coding DNA: TGTGCCAGCAGCGGCTTGTGGAGGGGGTCGACCGGGGAGCTGTTTTTT. Amino acids: CASSGLWRGSTGELFF.

CDR3 in DNA: TGTGCCAGCAGCTTAGTGACGGGGATTGAGCAGTTCTTC. Protein: CASSLVTGIEQFF. The chain recombines TRBV7-9 with TRBJ2-1, with a possible D match to TRBD2 (5 bases). The CDR3 is 13 residues long. Trimming removed 1 base from V and 9 bases from J, with 10 bases in between. Per germline, CDR1 SEHNR and CDR2 FQNEAQ (reference sequence). The full variable domain, its missing parts supplied by reference TRBV7-9 and TRBJ2-1, is DTGVSQNPRHKITKRGQNVTFRCDPISEHNRLYWYRQTLGQGPEFLTYFQNEAQLEKSRLLSDRFSAERPKGSFSTLEIQRTEQGDSAMYLCASSLVTGIEQFFGPGTRLTVL.

This clonotype has at least ten counts. The rearrangement links TRBV5-1 to TRBJ1-5, with 7 nucleotides matching TRBD1. The CDR3 has 15 residues. V was clipped by 4 bases and J by 0 bases; unmatched bases: 4. Germline V gives CDR1 SGHRS, CDR2 YFSETQ. CDR3 residues: CASSPGQDSNQPQHF. CDR3 DNA: TGCGCCAGCAGCCCCGGACAGGATAGCAATCAGCCCCAGCATTTT.